Presented here are 8 T cell receptor beta chains from one specimen sequenced in a study of Graves' ophthalmopathy and Graves' hyperthyroidism. RNA transcripts provided the template for amplifying TCR beta CDR3 regions. Amplification began with first-round RT-PCR using HTBI primers, then second-round multiplex PCR was performed. Each CDR3 protein gets one entry after TCRdb re-called the multiplex PCR reads with MiXCR. This sample has hundreds of thousands of distinct CDR3 sequences; about 15% occur once, and the top ten carry 9.5% to 10%. Sequencing was done on a sample of blood. The receptors derive from a woman aged 30 to 39 with Graves' ophthalmopathy.

This clonotype came up a few times. V gene TRBV11-2 combines with J gene TRBJ2-2; a weak D match, TRBD2 (6 bases). This CDR3 contains 16 residues. CDR1 and CDR2 (germline): SGHAT, FQNNGV. V was pared by 5 bases and J by 8 bases, with 21 bases between. The CDR3 is CASSRRIGRDAGELFF. The CDR3 bases are TGTGCCAGCAGCCGAAGGATCGGGCGGGATGCGGGGGAGCTGTTTTTT.

This clonotype was found many times. This chain links TRBV2 with TRBJ1-5; D gene ambiguous. Germline V gives CDR1 SNHLY, CDR2 FYNNEI. The V gene lost 3 bases and the J gene lost 7 bases, with 10 bases spanning the gap. This CDR3 has 13 amino acids. The CDR3 nucleotides are TGTGCCAGCAGTGATGCAGGAAGGCAGCCCCAGCATTTT. This sequence encodes CASSDAGRQPQHF.

This clonotype has only a few counts. The CDR3 loop is CASSFAGYEQYF. CDR3 bases: TGTGCCAGCAGTTTCGCCGGGTACGAGCAGTACTTC. This rearrangement joins TRBV28 to TRBJ2-7; no reliable D call. The CDR3 length is 12 residues. Trimming stripped 3 bases from V and 4 bases from J, with 7 bases between. CDR1 and CDR2 (germline): MDHEN, SYDVKM.

The sample holds many counts of this clonotype. The V gene is TRBV12-3 or TRBV12-4, the J gene TRBJ1-5; 7 bases fit TRBD1. J gave up 6 bases and V 5 bases, and 19 bases lay outside the gene matches. The CDR3 is 18 residues long. The CDR3 sequence is CASSPPGGAGSIGQPQHF. The CDR3 bases are TGTGCCAGCAGTCCCCCAGGGGGGGCAGGGAGTATCGGTCAGCCCCAGCATTTT.

This clonotype appeared many times. This chain joins TRBV4-1 and TRBJ2-7, with D unresolved. CDR3 size: 14 residues. The V end lost 4 bases, the J end lost 3 bases, and 13 bases lay between the germline ends. Germline CDR1 and CDR2: MGHRA and YSYEKL. CDR3 in amino acids: CASSLEDPRYEQYF. The CDR3 DNA reads TGCGCCAGCAGCCTCGAGGACCCTCGCTACGAGCAGTACTTC.

This clonotype was counted many times. V usage is TRBV19 and J usage is TRBJ2-3; 8 nucleotides agree with TRBD1. The CDR3 runs 13 residues. Germline values: CDR1 LNHDA, CDR2 SQIVND (reference sequence). J was trimmed by 7 bases and V by 8 bases; bases with no gene match: 8. Written as DNA, the CDR3 is TGTGCCAGTGGGACTCAGGGGGCGAATACGCAGTATTTT. As protein: CASGTQGANTQYF.

This clonotype was seen repeatedly, ten times or more. The J gene is TRBJ1-2, the V gene TRBV6-5; 8 bases match TRBD1. Trimming cost V 5 bases and J 7 bases; bases outside gene matches: 9. Germline V lookup: CDR1 MNHEY, CDR2 SVGAGI. The CDR3 sequence is 14 residues long. The CDR3 is CASSLPGGRGGYTF. CDR3 coding DNA: TGTGCCAGCAGTCTACCAGGGGGCAGGGGTGGCTACACCTTC.

At least ten counts were recorded for this clonotype. The V and J genes are TRBV29-1 and TRBJ2-7; D could derive from TRBD1 or TRBD2 (6 bases each). CDR3 size: 13 residues. CDR1 and CDR2 (germline): SQVTM, ANQGSEA. V gave up 4 bases and J gave up 2 bases, with 12 bases separating them. CDR3 nucleotide sequence: TGCAGCGTTGCGGGGGCTGAACCCTACGAGCAGTACTTC. It encodes CSVAGAEPYEQYF.